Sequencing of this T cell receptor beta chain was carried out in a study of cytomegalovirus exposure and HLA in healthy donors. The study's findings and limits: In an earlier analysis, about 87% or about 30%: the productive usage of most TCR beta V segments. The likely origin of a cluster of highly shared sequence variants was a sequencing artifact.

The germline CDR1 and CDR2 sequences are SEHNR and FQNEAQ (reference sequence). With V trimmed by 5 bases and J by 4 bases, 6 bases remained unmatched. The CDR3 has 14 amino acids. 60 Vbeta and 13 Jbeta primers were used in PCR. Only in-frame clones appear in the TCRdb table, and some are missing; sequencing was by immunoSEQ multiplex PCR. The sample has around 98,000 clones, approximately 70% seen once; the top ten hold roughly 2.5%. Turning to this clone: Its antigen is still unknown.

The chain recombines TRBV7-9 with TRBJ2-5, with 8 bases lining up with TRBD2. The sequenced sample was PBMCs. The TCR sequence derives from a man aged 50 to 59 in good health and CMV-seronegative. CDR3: CASSQTGGVETQYF. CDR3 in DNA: TGTGCCAGCAGCCAGACGGGGGGGGTAGAGACCCAGTACTTC.